These 12 T cell receptor beta chains originate from one sample sequenced in a study of blood T cell repertoires in COVID-19. Produced via immunoSEQ multiplex PCR; TCRdb's table is partial and in-frame only. This table has 150,000 to 200,000 clones, 70% to 90% appearing once. The sequencing input was peripheral blood. The receptor set was obtained from a man in his fifties or sixties with active or convalescent COVID-19.

V gene TRBV5-1 combines with J gene TRBJ1-1; D possibly corresponds to TRBD1 (5 bases). The CDR3 consists of 15 residues. Trimming took off 4 bases at V and 2 bases at J, with 15 bases between the two ends. Germline loops: CDR1 SGHRS, CDR2 YFSETQ. CDR3 bases: TGCGCCAGCAGCCCCAACGGCGGGGCCAACACTGAAGCTTTCTTT. Translated: CASSPNGGANTEAFF.

There are a few counts of this clone. The rearrangement links TRBV12-3 or TRBV12-4 to TRBJ1-2; 9 bases are shared with TRBD1. Trimming at V came to 6 bases and at J to 7 bases, leaving 6 bases not matched to a gene. There are 13 residues in the CDR3. The CDR3 region is CASRPDRGGGYTF. DNA of the CDR3: TGTGCCAGCAGACCGGACAGGGGTGGTGGCTACACCTTC.

The chain carries TRBV7-9 and TRBJ2-7; D uncertain. The germline V and J ends were trimmed by 8 bases and 3 bases, with 14 bases remaining between them. CDR1 SEHNR and CDR2 FQNEAQ come from the germline V gene (reference sequence). The CDR3 spans 13 residues. CDR3 in DNA: TGTGCCAGCGCCCCCCGAGCCGTCTACGAGCAGTACTTC. Protein: CASAPRAVYEQYF.

The rearrangement joins TRBV30 to TRBJ1-2; D is possibly TRBD1 (5 bases). This CDR3 contains 14 residues. The V and J ends lost 2 bases and 4 bases respectively, with 14 bases between them. CDR1 is GTSNPN, CDR2 SVGIG, per germline (reference sequence). CDR3 bases: TGTGCCTGGAGTCCAATGACAGTCGCCTATGGCTACACCTTC. This gives the protein CAWSPMTVAYGYTF.

The CDR3 sequence: CASSLTGLGYEQYF. CDR3 coding DNA: TGTGCCAGCAGCTTAACGGGGCTCGGATACGAGCAGTACTTC. The rearrangement joins TRBV7-3 to TRBJ2-7; the D gene is possibly TRBD1 (5 bases). CDR3 length: 14 residues. CDR1 is SGHTA and CDR2 is FQGTGA in the germline V gene. Between the trimmed V and J ends, which lost 0 bases and 4 bases, there was a span of 10 bases.

The gene calls are TRBV18 and TRBJ2-7; weak D call: TRBD1 (5 bases). The CDR3 is 13 amino acids. V was cut by 3 bases and J by 7 bases, with 13 bases left in between. Germline loops: CDR1 KGHSH, CDR2 LQKENI. The CDR3 DNA is TGTGCCAGCTCACCGGGGCAACATCGTGAGCAGTACTTC. It specifies CASSPGQHREQYF.

V gene TRBV5-6 combines with J gene TRBJ1-1; D is unresolved. Germline V gives CDR1 SGHDT, CDR2 YYEEEE. This CDR3 is built from 16 residues. Trimming cost V 1 base and J 0 bases, with 13 bases left between them. In DNA, the CDR3 is TGTGCCAGCAGCTTGTGGAGGGCTTTGGTGAACACTGAAGCTTTCTTT. This sequence encodes CASSLWRALVNTEAFF.

This clone appeared a few times. The chain combines TRBV4-3 with TRBJ1-2, with 8 positions matching TRBD1. Germline values: CDR1 LGHNA, CDR2 YSLEER. Unmatched junction bases numbered 10, after V lost 0 bases and J lost 4 bases. The CDR3 is 17 residues long. The CDR3 loop reads CASSQDMSGGSGYGYTF. In DNA, the CDR3 is TGCGCCAGCAGCCAAGATATGTCAGGGGGCTCGGGCTATGGCTACACCTTC.

This chain uses TRBV9 with TRBJ2-1; 7 bases agree with TRBD2. This CDR3 has 16 amino acids. J was trimmed by 0 bases and V by 4 bases; bases with no gene match: 7. Germline V lookup: CDR1 SGDLS, CDR2 YYNGEE. The CDR3 loop is CASSQRGGSSYNEQFF. The DNA of the CDR3 is TGTGCCAGCAGCCAGAGGGGCGGGAGCTCCTACAATGAGCAGTTCTTC.

This clone was counted at least ten times. V is TRBV19 and J is TRBJ1-1; a weak D match, TRBD1 (5 bases). CDR1 is LNHDA and CDR2 is SQIVND in the germline V gene (reference sequence). The CDR3 sequence is 16 residues long. Trimming took off 8 bases at V and 0 bases at J, with 19 bases between the two ends. The CDR3 DNA follows: TGTGCCAGTCCTCCCCGGCAGGGTGACATGAACACTGAAGCTTTCTTT. Amino acids: CASPPRQGDMNTEAFF. The full variable domain, completed using reference TRBV19 and TRBJ1-1, is DGGITQSPKYLFRKEGQNVTLSCEQNLNHDAMYWYRQDPGQGLRLIYYSQIVNDFQKGDIAEGYSVSREKKESFPLTVTSAQKNPTAFYLCASPPRQGDMNTEAFFGQGTRLTVV.

This chain joins TRBV10-1 and TRBJ2-1; D is possibly TRBD1 (6 bases). This CDR3 is built from 13 residues. Trimming shortened V by 3 bases and J by 5 bases, and 8 bases separated the two germline ends. Germline CDR1 is WNHNN and CDR2 is SYGVQD (reference sequence). CDR3 sequence: CASSEGGDNEQFF. The DNA of the CDR3 is TGCGCCAGCAGTGAAGGGGGTGACAATGAGCAGTTCTTC.

J is TRBJ2-4 and V is TRBV4-3; D remains ambiguous. Deletions cut 0 bases from V and 0 bases from J, with 9 bases between. CDR1 is LGHNA, CDR2 YSLEER, per germline. This CDR3 is 16 amino acids long. The CDR3 coding sequence is TGCGCCAGCAGCCAAGATACACAGCTAGCCAAAAACATTCAGTACTTC. Protein: CASSQDTQLAKNIQYF.